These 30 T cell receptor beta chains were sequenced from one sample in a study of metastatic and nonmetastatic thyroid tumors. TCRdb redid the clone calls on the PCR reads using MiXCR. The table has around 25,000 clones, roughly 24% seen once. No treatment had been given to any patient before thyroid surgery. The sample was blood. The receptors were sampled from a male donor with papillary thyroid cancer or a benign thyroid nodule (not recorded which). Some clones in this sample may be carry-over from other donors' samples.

The CDR3 loop is CASTGGGSAASTDTQYF. The CDR3 bases are TGTGCCAGCACGGGGGGGGGCTCGGCGGCTAGCACAGATACGCAGTATTTT. The rearrangement joins TRBV28 to TRBJ2-3; TRBD2 matches at 8 bases. Germline trimming cut 7 bases from V and 0 bases from J; bases unmatched to any gene: 12. The CDR3 has 17 amino acids. CDR1 and CDR2 from the germline V gene are MDHEN and SYDVKM.

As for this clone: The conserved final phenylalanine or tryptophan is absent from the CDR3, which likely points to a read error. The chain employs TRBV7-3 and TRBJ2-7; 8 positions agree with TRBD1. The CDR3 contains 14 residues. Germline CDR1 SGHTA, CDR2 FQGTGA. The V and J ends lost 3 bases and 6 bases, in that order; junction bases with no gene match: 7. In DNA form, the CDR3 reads TGTGCCAGCAGCTTGGACAGGGTTCAGGGCGAGCAGTACTCC. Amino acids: CASSLDRVQGEQYS.

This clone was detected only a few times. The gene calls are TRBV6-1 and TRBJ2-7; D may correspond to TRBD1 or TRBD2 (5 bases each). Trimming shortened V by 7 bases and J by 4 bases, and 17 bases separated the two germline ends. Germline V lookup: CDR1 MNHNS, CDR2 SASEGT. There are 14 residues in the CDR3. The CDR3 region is CASITGKGSYEQYF. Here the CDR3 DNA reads TGTGCCAGCATAACGGGAAAGGGGTCTTACGAGCAGTACTTC.

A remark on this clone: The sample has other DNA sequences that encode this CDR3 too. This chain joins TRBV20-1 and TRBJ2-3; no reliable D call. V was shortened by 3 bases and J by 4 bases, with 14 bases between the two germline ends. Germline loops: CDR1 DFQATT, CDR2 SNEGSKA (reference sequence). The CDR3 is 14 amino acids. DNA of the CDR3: TGCAGTGCTAGGCCCTCCGGTGGCGCAGATACGCAGTATTTT. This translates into CSARPSGGADTQYF.

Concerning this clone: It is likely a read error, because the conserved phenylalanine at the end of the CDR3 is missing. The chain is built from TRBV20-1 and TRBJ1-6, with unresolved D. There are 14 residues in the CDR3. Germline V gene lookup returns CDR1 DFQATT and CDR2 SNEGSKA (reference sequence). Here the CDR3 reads CSARGTAENSPLHY. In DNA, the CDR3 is TGCAGTGCTAGAGGGACCGCGGAGAATTCACCACTCCACTAT.

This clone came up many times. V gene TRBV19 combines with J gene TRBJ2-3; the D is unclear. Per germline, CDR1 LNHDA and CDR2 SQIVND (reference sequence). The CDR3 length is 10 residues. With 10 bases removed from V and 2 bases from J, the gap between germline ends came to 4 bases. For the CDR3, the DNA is TGTGCCAAAAACACAGATACGCAGTATTTT. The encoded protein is CAKNTDTQYF.

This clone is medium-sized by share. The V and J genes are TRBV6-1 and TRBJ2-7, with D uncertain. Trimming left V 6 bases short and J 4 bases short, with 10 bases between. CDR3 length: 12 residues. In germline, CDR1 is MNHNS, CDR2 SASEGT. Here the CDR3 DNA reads TGTGCCAGCAGAGACTCTAGATACGAGCAGTACTTC. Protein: CASRDSRYEQYF.

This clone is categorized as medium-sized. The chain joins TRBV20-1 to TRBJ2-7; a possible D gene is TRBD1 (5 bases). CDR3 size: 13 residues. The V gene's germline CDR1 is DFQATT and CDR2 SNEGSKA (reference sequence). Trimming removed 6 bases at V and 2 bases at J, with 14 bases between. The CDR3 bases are TGCAGTGCCCTCGTGGACAATACCTACGAGCAGTACTTC. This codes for CSALVDNTYEQYF.

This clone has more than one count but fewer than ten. DNA for the CDR3: TGTGCCAGCAGTGTTACAGGGTTCAATCAGCCCCAGCATTTT. This sequence encodes CASSVTGFNQPQHF. This chain joins TRBV12-3 or TRBV12-4 and TRBJ1-5, with a weak D call TRBD1 (6 bases). The V end lost 5 bases, the J end lost 3 bases, and 11 bases lay between the germline ends. The CDR3 runs 14 residues.

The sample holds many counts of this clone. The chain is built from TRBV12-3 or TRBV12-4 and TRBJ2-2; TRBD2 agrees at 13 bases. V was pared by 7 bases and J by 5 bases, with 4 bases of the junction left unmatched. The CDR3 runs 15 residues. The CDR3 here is CASTRLAGGTGELFF. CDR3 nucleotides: TGTGCCAGCACCCGACTAGCGGGAGGAACCGGGGAGCTGTTTTTT.

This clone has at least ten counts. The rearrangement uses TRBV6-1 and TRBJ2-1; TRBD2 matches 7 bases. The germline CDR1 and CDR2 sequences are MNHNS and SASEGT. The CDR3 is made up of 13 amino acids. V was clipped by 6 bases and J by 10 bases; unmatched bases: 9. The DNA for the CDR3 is TGTGCCAGCAGCTGGGGGAGGGCGAGGGAGCAGTTCTTC. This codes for CASSWGRAREQFF.

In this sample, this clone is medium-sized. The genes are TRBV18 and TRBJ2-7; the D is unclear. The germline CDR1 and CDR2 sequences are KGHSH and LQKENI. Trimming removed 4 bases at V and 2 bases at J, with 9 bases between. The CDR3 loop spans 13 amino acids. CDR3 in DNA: TGTGCCAGCTCACTCATGGGGACCTACGAGCAGTACTTC. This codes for CASSLMGTYEQYF. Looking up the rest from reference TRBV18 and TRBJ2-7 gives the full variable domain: NAGVMQNPRHLVRRRGQEARLRCSPMKGHSHVYWYRQLPEEGLKFMVYLQKENIIDESGMPKERFSAEFPKEGPSILRIQQVVRGDSAAYFCASSLMGTYEQYFGPGTRLTVT.

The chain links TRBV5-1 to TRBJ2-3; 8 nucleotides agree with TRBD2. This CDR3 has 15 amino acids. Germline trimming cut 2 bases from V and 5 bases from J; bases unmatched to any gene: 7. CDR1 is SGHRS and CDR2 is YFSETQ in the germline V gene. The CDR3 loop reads CASSFSGTRVDTQYF. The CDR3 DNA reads TGCGCCAGCAGCTTTAGCGGGACTCGGGTAGATACGCAGTATTTT.

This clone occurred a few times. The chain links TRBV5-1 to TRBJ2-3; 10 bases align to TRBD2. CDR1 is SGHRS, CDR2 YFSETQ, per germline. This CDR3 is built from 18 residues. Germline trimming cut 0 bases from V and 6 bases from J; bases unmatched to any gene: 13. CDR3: CASSLGHKDKRGGDTQYF. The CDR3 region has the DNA TGCGCCAGCAGCTTGGGCCACAAGGATAAGCGGGGGGGCGATACGCAGTATTTT.

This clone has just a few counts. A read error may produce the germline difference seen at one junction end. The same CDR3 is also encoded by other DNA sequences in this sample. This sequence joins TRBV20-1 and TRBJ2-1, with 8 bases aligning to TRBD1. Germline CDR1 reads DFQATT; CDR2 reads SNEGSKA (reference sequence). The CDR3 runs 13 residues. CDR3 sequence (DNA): TGCAGCGCTAGGACAGGGACATACAATGAGCAGTTCTTC. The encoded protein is CSARTGTYNEQFF.

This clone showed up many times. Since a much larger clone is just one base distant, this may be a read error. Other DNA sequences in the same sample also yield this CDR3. Here the CDR3 reads CASSPGAFF. The CDR3 DNA is TGTGCTAGCAGCCCAGGTGCTTTCTTT. The chain combines TRBV7-7 with TRBJ1-1; D call uncertain. This CDR3 has 9 amino acids. Germline CDR1 and CDR2: SSHAT and FNYEAQ (reference sequence).

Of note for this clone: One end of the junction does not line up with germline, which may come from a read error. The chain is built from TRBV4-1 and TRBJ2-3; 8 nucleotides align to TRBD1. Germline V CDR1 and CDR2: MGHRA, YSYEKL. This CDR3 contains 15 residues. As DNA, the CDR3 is TGCGCCAGCAGCCAATGGACAGGGTACACAGATACGCAGTCTTTT. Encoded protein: CASSQWTGYTDTQSF.

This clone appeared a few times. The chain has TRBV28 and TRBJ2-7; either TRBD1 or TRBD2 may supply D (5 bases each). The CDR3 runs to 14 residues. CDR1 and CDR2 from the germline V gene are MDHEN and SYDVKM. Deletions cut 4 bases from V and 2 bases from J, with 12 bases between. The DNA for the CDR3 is TGTGCCAGCAGTTCGGGACGGGGAGCCTACGAGCAGTACTTC. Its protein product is CASSSGRGAYEQYF.

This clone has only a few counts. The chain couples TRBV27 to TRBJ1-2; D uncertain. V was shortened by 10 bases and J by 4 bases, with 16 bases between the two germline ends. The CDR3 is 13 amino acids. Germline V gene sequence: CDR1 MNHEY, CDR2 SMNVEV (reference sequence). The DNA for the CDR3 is TGTGCCATCAGGCGGGTGGATACCTATGGCTACACCTTC. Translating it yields CAIRRVDTYGYTF.

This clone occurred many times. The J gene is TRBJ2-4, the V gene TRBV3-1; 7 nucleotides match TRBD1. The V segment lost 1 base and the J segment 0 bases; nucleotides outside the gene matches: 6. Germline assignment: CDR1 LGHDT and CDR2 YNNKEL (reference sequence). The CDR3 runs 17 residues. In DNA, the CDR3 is TGTGCCAGCAGCCAAGTTCGGACAGGACTAGCCAAAAACATTCAGTACTTC. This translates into CASSQVRTGLAKNIQYF.

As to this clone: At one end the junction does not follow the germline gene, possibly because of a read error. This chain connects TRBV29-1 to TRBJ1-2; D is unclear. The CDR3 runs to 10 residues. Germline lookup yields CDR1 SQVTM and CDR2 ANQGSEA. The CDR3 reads CSDESAGYSF. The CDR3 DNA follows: TGCAGCGACGAGTCGGCTGGCTACTCCTTC.

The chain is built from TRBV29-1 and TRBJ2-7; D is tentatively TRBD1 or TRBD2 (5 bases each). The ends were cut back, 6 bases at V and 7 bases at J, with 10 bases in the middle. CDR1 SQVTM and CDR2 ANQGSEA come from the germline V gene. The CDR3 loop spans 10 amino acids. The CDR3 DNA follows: TGCAGCGTGGGGGATGGAGAGCAGTACTTC. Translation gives CSVGDGEQYF.

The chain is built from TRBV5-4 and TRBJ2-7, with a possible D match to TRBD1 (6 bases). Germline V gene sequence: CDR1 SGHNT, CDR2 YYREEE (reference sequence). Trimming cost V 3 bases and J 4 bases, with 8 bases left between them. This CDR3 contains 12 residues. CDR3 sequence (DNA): TGTGCCAGCAGCTCGACAGGTTACGAGCAGTACTTC. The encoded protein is CASSSTGYEQYF. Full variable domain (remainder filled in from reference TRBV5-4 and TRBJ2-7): ETGVTQSPTHLIKTRGQQVTLRCSSQSGHNTVSWYQQALGQGPQFIFQYYREEENGRGNFPPRFSGLQFPNYSSELNVNALELDDSALYLCASSSTGYEQYFGPGTRLTVT.

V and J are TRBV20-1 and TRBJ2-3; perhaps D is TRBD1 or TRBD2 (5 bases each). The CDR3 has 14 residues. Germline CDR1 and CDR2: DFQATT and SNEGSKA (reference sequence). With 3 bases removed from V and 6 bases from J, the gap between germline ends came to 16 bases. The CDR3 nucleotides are TGCAGTGCTAGGGGGTGGTGGGGGAGCGATACGCAGTATTTT. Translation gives CSARGWWGSDTQYF.

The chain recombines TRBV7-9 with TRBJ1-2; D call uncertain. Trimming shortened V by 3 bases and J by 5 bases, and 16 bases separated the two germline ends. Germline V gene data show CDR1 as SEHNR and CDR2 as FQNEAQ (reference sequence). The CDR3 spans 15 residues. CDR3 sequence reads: CASSFGSPVVYGYTF. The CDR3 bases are TGTGCCAGCAGCTTCGGGTCACCGGTGGTTTATGGCTACACCTTC.

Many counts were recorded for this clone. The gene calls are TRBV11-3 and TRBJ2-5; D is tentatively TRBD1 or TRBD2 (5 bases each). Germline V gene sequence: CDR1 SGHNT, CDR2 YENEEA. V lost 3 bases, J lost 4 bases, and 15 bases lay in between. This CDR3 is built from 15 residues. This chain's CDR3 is CASSLGDGASETQYF. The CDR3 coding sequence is TGTGCCAGCAGCTTGGGCGACGGGGCTTCAGAGACCCAGTACTTC.

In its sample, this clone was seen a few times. The CDR3, as DNA: TGTGCCAGCAGCCCCCGTTTATGTCAAGTATACTTC. It specifies CASSPRLCQVYF. The chain uses TRBV3-1 and TRBJ2-7; D gene ambiguous. Germline V gene lookup returns CDR1 LGHDT and CDR2 YNNKEL (reference sequence). Trimming removed 4 bases at V and 13 bases at J, with 17 bases between. The CDR3 loop spans 12 amino acids.

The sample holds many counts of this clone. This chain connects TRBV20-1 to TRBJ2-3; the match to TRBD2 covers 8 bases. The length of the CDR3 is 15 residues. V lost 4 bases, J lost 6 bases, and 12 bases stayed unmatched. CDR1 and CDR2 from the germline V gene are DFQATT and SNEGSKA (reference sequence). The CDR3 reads CSANFGGRSPDTQYF. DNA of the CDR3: TGCAGTGCTAACTTTGGCGGGAGGAGTCCTGATACGCAGTATTTT.

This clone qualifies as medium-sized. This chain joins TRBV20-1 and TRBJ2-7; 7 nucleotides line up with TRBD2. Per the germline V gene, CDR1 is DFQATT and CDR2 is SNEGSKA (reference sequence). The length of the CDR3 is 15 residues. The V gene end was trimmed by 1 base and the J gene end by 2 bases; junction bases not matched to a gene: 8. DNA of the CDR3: TGCAGTGCTAGAGGTAGGGGAGGGAGCGCCTACGAGCAGTACTTC. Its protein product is CSARGRGGSAYEQYF.

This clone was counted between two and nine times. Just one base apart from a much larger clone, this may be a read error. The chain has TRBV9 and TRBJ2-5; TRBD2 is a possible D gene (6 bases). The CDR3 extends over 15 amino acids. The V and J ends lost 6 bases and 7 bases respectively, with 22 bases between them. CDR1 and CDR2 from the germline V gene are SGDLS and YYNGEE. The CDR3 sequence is CASTSSSGSGGTQYF. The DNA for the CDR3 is TGTGCCAGCACTAGTAGTTCAGGCTCCGGGGGGACCCAGTACTTC. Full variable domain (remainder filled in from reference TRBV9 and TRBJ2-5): DSGVTQTPKHLITATGQRVTLRCSPRSGDLSVYWYQQSLDQGLQFLIQYYNGEERAKGNILERFSAQQFPDLHSELNLSSLELGDSALYFCASTSSSGSGGTQYFGPGTRLLVL.